This TCR beta chain was sequenced in a study of regulatory T cells in long-lasting Graves disease listed by TCRdb under 2021. Study-level background: Persistent Graves' disease meant more than 5 years of antithyroid drug treatment with TSH receptor autoantibodies that stayed positive. Persistent Graves' disease patients were compared with newly diagnosed Graves' disease patients by peripheral blood TCR sequencing and RNA sequencing. The study was conducted in China and was registered as a clinical trial. A total of about 33 samples underwent TCR sequencing: some 13 from persistent and around 20 from newly diagnosed Graves' disease patients. Antithyroid drugs had been taken for 10 to 13 years on average by persistent Graves' disease patients in the clinical cohort.

The sample's time point label is to be understood as: persistent/refractory GD, antithyroid drugs over 5 years with positive TRAb. For both TCR sequencing and RNA sequencing, RNA was extracted from PBMCs in TRIzol. Graves' disease was diagnosed according to American Thyroid Association guidelines. The patients came from an endocrinology department in Xi'an, China. Each patient gave approximately 9 milliliters of peripheral blood, collected in an EDTA anticoagulant tube. PBMCs were isolated by Ficoll Paque Plus density gradient separation without further T cell sorting. RNA quality was checked with an Agilent 2100 Bioanalyzer and agarose gel, and concentration with a NanoDrop 2000. Broader findings and caveats from the paper: As a limitation, the authors acknowledged that the small sample size may reduce accuracy. Only the TCR beta chain was sequenced and analyzed. Because the primary lesion, thyroid tissue, could not be accessed, the study looked at peripheral blood alone. Preferential use of TRBV28, TRBJ1-2 and TRBJ2-5 was observed in persistent disease, whereas TRBV20-1 and TRBJ2-1 were favored in newly diagnosed disease. Lower TCR Shannon entropy and fewer highly expanded clones were observed in persistent Graves' disease patients than in newly diagnosed patients, which suggested clonal expansion. A larger number of public clonotypes was shared among persistent patients (approximately 2,600) than among newly diagnosed patients (around 880).

This clonotype was detected only a few times. Its antigen is still unknown. Per-base quality was not reported, and no clone a single base away is much larger than it. From its cysteine to its phenylalanine, the CDR3 spans 13 amino acids. Only CDR3 DNA remains: 39 bases, in frame from the first base. V gives up 0 bases and J gives up 5 bases, and the segment between their germline ends measures 7 bases. Reading the germline V gene gives CDR1 MGHRA and CDR2 YSYEKL. Library creation used multiplex PCR. The data were produced on an Illumina HiSeq 4000. CDR3 regions were amplified by Arm-PCR with iRepertoire HTBI primers to construct TCR beta libraries. PCR products were gel purified before sequencing. In the authors' own workflow: Across samples, 60 to 70 TRBV and 13 to 15 TRBJ segments were identified and used for gene usage analysis of CDR3 amino acid clonotypes. COPE and FqMerger were used to merge filtered high-quality paired reads into contigs. BLAST was used to align contigs to the IMGT TRBV, TRBD and TRBJ reference genes, and CDR3 was defined following IMGT. Any clonotype with a frequency above 0.1% was classified as a highly expanded clone. Repertoire diversity was measured by Shannon entropy, and V-J evenness by the Gini coefficient. Public clonotypes were defined as clonotypes shared by more than one individual. In TCRdb, the public reads were trimmed at Q25 with fastp and aligned with MiXCR, with productive beta chains retained. One record per CDR3 amino acid sequence lists the most common genes and DNA. None of the V and J calls come from the authors' own analysis; TCRdb made them. Across this sample there are 650,000 to 850,000 distinct CDR3 sequences, with 25% to 35% seen only once. About 42% of the sample is taken by the ten largest.

The sample consisted of peripheral blood mononuclear cells (PBMCs), taken when the disease was refractory, from a patient treated with antithyroid drugs. The chain uses TRBV4-1 and TRBJ1-1; the D gene identity is not certain. The source of this sequence is a female donor with Graves disease. The CDR3 here reads CASSQDSGTEAFF. The DNA is TGCGCCAGCAGCCAAGACAGCGGGACTGAAGCTTTCTTT.